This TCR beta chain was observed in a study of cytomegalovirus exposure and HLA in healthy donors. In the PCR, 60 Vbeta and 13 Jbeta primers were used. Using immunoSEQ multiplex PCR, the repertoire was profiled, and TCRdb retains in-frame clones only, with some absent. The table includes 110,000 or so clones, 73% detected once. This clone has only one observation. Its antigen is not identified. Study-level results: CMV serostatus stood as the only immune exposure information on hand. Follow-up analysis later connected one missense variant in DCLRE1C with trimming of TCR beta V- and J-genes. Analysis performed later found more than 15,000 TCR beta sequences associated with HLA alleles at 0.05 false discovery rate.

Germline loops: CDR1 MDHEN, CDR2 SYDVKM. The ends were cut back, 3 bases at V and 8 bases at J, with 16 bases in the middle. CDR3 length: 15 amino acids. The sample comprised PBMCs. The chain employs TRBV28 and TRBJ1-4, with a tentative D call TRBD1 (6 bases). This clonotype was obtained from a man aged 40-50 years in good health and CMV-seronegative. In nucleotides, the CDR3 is TGTGCCAGCAGTTTCCCGGACAGTGTCCGGGAAAAACTGTTTTTT. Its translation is CASSFPDSVREKLFF.